This TCR beta chain came from a study of cytomegalovirus exposure and HLA in healthy donors. Findings and caveats of the study: A few CMV-associated chains proved CMV antigen-specific in vitro. CMV serostatus was the sole immune exposure data available.

After removal of 3 bases from V and 3 bases from J, the junction contained 6 bases not matched to a gene. Germline V lookup: CDR1 SGDLS, CDR2 YYNGEE. The CDR3 runs to 15 residues. Concerning this clone itself: Its antigen remains unknown.

PCR was performed using 60 Vbeta and 13 Jbeta primers. Profiled with immunoSEQ multiplex PCR; TCRdb holds only in-frame clones, not every one. The sample lists around 99,000 clones, over 80% seen once, with approximately 2.5% in the top ten. Material for sequencing was PBMCs. The chain carries TRBV9 and TRBJ2-3, with 8 nucleotides matching TRBD1. The clonotype comes from a man aged 30-40 years in good health and CMV-seropositive. DNA of the CDR3: TGTGCCAGCAGCGGAGATGACAGGGGAACAGATACGCAGTATTTT. It translates to CASSGDDRGTDTQYF.